Presented here are 9 T cell receptor beta chains from one specimen sequenced in a study of cytomegalovirus exposure and HLA in healthy donors. Vbeta (60) and Jbeta (13) primers were used in the PCR. Data came from immunoSEQ multiplex PCR; TCRdb stores just in-frame clones and leaves some out. Of about 150,000 clones in the sample, roughly 64% were seen once. Sequenced input: PBMCs. The receptor source for this set is a woman aged 25 to 39 in good health and CMV-seropositive.

CDR3 DNA sequence: TGTGCCAGCAGCTTAGCGTGGACTAGCCAAGCAGATACGCAGTATTTT. This encodes CASSLAWTSQADTQYF. This chain uses TRBV7-2 with TRBJ2-3, with 8 positions matching TRBD2. Per germline, CDR1 SGHTA and CDR2 FQGNSA. The CDR3 is 16 amino acids. J gave up 4 bases and V 0 bases, and 6 bases lay outside the gene matches. Variable domain in full (rest from reference TRBV7-2 and TRBJ2-3): GAGVSQSPSNKVTEKGKDVELRCDPISGHTALYWYRQSLGQGLEFLIYFQGNSAPDKSGLPSDRFSAERTGGSVSTLTIQRTQQEDSAVYLCASSLAWTSQADTQYFGPGTRLTVL.

The V gene is TRBV27, the J gene TRBJ1-2, with D possibly matching TRBD1 (6 bases). The CDR3 is 16 amino acids. The V end was cut by 2 bases, the J end by 4 bases, with 17 bases between. CDR1 and CDR2 from the germline V gene are MNHEY and SMNVEV (reference sequence). CDR3 loop: CASSLTHTGMSYGYTF. The DNA for the CDR3 is TGTGCCAGCAGTTTAACTCATACAGGGATGAGCTATGGCTACACCTTC.

The chain employs TRBV14 and TRBJ1-1, with D perhaps TRBD1 (5 bases). The length of the CDR3 is 13 residues. V was pared by 1 base and J by 5 bases, with 8 bases between. Germline V CDR1 and CDR2: SGHDN, FVKESK. CDR3 sequence: CASSQVSGTEAFF. The CDR3 DNA sequence: TGTGCCAGCAGCCAAGTCTCAGGGACTGAAGCTTTCTTT.

The rearrangement links TRBV6-6 to TRBJ1-2; the D is unclear. This CDR3 region has 13 residues. Between the trimmed V and J ends, which lost 5 bases and 6 bases, there was a span of 13 bases. Per the germline V gene, CDR1 is MNHNY and CDR2 is SVGAGI (reference sequence). The CDR3 is CASSQPGPNGYTF. CDR3 DNA sequence: TGTGCCAGCAGTCAGCCGGGTCCGAATGGCTACACCTTC.

The J gene is TRBJ1-1, the V gene TRBV4-1, with D possibly being TRBD1 (5 bases). The germline gives CDR1 MGHRA, CDR2 YSYEKL. The length of the CDR3 is 18 residues. The germline V and J ends were trimmed by 0 bases and 2 bases, with 19 bases remaining between them. The CDR3 bases are TGCGCCAGCAGCCAAGATACAGGCCCCCCGAGGTTCAACACTGAAGCTTTCTTT. As protein: CASSQDTGPPRFNTEAFF.

As concerns this clone: The same CDR3 is also encoded by other DNA sequences in this sample. The rearrangement uses TRBV5-1 and TRBJ1-5; D not resolved. Germline-derived CDR1 and CDR2 are SGHRS and YFSETQ. V gave up 0 bases and J gave up 4 bases, with 8 bases separating them. The CDR3 runs 14 residues. DNA for the CDR3: TGCGCCAGCAGCTTGGATTCCCCGAATCAGCCCCAGCATTTT. It yields the protein CASSLDSPNQPQHF.

This clone has more than one count but fewer than ten. The chain has TRBV5-4 and TRBJ2-3; D uncertain. The CDR3 spans 12 residues. CDR1 is SGHNT, CDR2 YYREEE, per germline (reference sequence). V lost 4 bases to trimming and J lost 4 bases, with 7 bases between them. CDR3 coding DNA: TGTGCCAGCAGCCCGGGTCCAGATACGCAGTATTTT. Translation gives CASSPGPDTQYF.

The V and J genes are TRBV5-1 and TRBJ2-5; maybe TRBD1 (6 bases). This CDR3 is built from 14 residues. With 4 bases removed from V and 1 base from J, the gap between germline ends came to 11 bases. Germline lookup yields CDR1 SGHRS and CDR2 YFSETQ. The CDR3 sequence is CASSLGHSQETQYF. Here the CDR3 DNA reads TGCGCCAGCAGCCTGGGACACTCCCAAGAGACCCAGTACTTC.

This clone turned up a few times. The J gene is TRBJ1-2, the V gene TRBV20-1, with no clear D. Germline values: CDR1 DFQATT, CDR2 SNEGSKA (reference sequence). The CDR3 has 11 residues. V lost 3 bases and J 5 bases, leaving 7 bases between the germline ends. In nucleotides, the CDR3 is TGCAGTGCTAGTCCGGGGTATGGCTACACCTTC. This encodes CSASPGYGYTF.